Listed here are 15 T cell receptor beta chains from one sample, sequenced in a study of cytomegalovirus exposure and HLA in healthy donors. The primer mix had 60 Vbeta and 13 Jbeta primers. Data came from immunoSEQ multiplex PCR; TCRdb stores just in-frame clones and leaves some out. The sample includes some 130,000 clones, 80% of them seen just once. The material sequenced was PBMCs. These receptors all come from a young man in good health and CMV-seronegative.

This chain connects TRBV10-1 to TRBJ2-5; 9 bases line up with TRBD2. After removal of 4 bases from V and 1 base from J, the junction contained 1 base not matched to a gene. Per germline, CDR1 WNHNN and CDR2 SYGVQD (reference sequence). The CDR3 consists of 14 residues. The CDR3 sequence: CASSAGLAQETQYF. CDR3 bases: TGCGCCAGCAGTGCGGGACTAGCCCAAGAGACCCAGTACTTC.

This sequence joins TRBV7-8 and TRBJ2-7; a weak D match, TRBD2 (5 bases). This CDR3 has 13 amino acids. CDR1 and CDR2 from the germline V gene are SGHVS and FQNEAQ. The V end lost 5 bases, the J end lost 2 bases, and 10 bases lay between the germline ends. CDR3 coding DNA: TGTGCCAGCAGCCCCGACGGGGCCTACGAGCAGTACTTC. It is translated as CASSPDGAYEQYF.

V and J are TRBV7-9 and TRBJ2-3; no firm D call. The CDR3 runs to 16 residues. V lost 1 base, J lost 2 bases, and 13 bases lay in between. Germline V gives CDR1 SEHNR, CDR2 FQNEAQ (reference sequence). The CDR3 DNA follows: TGTGCCAGCAGCTTAGGTATGGCAGCGTACACAGATACGCAGTATTTT. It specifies CASSLGMAAYTDTQYF.

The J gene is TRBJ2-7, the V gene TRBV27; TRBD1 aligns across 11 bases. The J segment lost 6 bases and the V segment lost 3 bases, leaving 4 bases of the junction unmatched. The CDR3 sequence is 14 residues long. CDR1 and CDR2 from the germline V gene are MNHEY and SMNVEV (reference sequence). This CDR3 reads CASSFAGTGGEQYF. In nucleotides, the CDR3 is TGTGCCAGCAGTTTTGCCGGGACAGGGGGCGAGCAGTACTTC.

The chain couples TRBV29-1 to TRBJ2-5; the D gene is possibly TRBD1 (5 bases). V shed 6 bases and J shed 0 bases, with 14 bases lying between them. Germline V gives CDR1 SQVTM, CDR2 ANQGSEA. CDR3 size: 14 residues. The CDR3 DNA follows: TGCAGCGTGTTAATGAAAGGGGACCAAGAGACCCAGTACTTC. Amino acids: CSVLMKGDQETQYF.

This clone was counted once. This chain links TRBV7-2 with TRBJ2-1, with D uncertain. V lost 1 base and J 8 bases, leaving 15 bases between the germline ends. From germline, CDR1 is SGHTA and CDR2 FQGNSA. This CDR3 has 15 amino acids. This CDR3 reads CASSLGVTWADEQFF. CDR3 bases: TGTGCCAGCAGCTTAGGCGTTACCTGGGCCGATGAGCAGTTCTTC.

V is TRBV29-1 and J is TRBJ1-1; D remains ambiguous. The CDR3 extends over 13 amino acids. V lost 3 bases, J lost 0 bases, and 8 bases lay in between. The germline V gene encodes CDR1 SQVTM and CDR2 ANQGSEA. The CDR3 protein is CSVDNRLNTEAFF. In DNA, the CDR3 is TGCAGCGTTGACAACAGATTGAACACTGAAGCTTTCTTT. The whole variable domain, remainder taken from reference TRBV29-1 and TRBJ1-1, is SAVISQKPSRDICQRGTSLTIQCQVDSQVTMMFWYRQQPGQSLTLIATANQGSEATYESGFVIDKFPISRPNLTFSTLTVSNMSPEDSSIYLCSVDNRLNTEAFFGQGTRLTVV.

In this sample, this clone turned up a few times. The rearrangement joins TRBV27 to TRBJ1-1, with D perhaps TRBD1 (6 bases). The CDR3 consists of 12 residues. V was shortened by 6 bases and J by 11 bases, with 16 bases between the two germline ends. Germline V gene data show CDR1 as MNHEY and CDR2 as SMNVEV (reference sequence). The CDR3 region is CASRTGFQGAFF. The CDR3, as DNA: TGTGCCAGCAGGACAGGTTTCCAAGGGGCTTTCTTT.

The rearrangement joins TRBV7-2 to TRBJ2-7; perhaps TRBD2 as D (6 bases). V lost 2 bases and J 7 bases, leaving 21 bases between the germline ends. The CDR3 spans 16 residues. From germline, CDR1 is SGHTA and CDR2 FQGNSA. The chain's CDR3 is CASSLLDVGWRVEQYF. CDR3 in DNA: TGTGCCAGCAGCTTATTAGACGTCGGGTGGAGGGTTGAGCAGTACTTC.

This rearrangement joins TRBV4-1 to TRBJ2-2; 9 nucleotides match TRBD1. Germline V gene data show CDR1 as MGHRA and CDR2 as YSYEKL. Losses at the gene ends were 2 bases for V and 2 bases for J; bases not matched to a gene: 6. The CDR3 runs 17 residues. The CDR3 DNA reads TGCGCCAGCAGCCAACCCGGGACAGGGATTAACACCGGGGAGCTGTTTTTT. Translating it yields CASSQPGTGINTGELFF.

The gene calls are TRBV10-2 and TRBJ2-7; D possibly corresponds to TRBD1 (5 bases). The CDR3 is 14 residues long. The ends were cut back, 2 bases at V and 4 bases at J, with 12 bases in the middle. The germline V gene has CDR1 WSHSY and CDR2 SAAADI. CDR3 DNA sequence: TGCGCCAGCAGTGAGGTGGCAGGGCAGTACGAGCAGTACTTC. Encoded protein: CASSEVAGQYEQYF.

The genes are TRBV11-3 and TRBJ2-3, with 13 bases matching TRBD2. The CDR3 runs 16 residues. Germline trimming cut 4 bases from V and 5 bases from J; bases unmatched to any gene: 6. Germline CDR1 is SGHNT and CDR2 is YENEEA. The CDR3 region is CASSSGLAGIGDTQYF. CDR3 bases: TGTGCCAGCAGCTCGGGACTAGCGGGAATAGGAGATACGCAGTATTTT.

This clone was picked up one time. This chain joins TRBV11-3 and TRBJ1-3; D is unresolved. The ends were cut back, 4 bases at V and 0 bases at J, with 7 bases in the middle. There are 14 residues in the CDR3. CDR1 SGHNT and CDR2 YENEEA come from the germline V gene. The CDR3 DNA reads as TGTGCCAGCAGCTGGCTCGACTCTGGAAACACCATATATTTT. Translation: CASSWLDSGNTIYF.

CDR3 protein: CASSFLSGGGEQYF. The CDR3, as DNA: TGTGCCAGCAGTTTTTTGTCAGGGGGCGGCGAGCAGTACTTC. The genes are TRBV28 and TRBJ2-7, with TRBD1 matching 8 bases. Germline CDR1 reads MDHEN; CDR2 reads SYDVKM. V lost 3 bases to trimming and J lost 6 bases; unmatched junction nucleotides: 7. The CDR3 contains 14 residues.

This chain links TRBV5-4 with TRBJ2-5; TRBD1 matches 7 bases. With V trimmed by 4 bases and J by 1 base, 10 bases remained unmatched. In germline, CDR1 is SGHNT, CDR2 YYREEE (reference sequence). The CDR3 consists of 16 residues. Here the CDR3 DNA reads TGTGCCAGCAGCCCGGGAACCACAGGGGCCCAAGAGACCCAGTACTTC. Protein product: CASSPGTTGAQETQYF.